Presented here are 29 T cell receptor beta chains from one specimen sequenced in a study of blood T cell repertoires in COVID-19 (dated by TCRdb to the early 2020s). Library preparation was by the immunoSEQ multiplex PCR assay. The table was pulled from immuneACCESS by TCRdb, which kept in-frame rearrangements only. Such tables lose some clones; where checked, under half of the loss comes from unresolved V genes, and the rest has no known cause. The sample table contains more than 85,000 clones; only one count was recorded for about 80% of them. Roughly 4.4% of the sample belongs to the ten largest clones. Sample: peripheral blood. These receptors all stem from a human donor in a cohort sampled during active COVID-19.

The V gene is TRBV19, the J gene TRBJ1-4; tentatively, D is TRBD1 (6 bases). Trimming removed 7 bases from V and 0 bases from J, with 12 bases in between. This CDR3 comprises 15 residues. From germline, CDR1 is LNHDA and CDR2 SQIVND (reference sequence). CDR3 coding DNA: TGTGCCAGTAAGGGGGGGGCTGCAACTAATGAAAAACTGTTTTTT. It is translated as CASKGGAATNEKLFF.

The chain recombines TRBV9 with TRBJ2-3; TRBD2 agrees at 7 bases. Germline CDR1 and CDR2: SGDLS and YYNGEE. This CDR3 has 15 amino acids. V was clipped by 4 bases and J by 6 bases; unmatched bases: 11. CDR3 sequence reads: CASSPYLGGGDTQYF. The DNA of the CDR3 is TGTGCCAGCAGCCCCTATCTCGGGGGAGGGGATACGCAGTATTTT.

V and J are TRBV3-1 (or the pseudogene TRBV3-2) and TRBJ1-3; D not certain. The CDR3 contains 13 residues. The V end lost 2 bases, the J end lost 4 bases, and 6 bases lay between the germline ends. Germline assignment: CDR1 LGHDT and CDR2 YNNKEL (reference sequence). CDR3 sequence (DNA): TGTGCCAGCAGCCAAATACAGGGAAACACCATATATTTT. Its translation is CASSQIQGNTIYF.

The chain has TRBV5-1 and TRBJ2-3; 8 bases fit TRBD1. This CDR3 is 14 amino acids long. Germline CDR1 SGHRS, CDR2 YFSETQ. V lost 1 base, J lost 2 bases, and 0 bases stayed unmatched. This CDR3 is CASSLQGATDTQYF. The CDR3, as DNA: TGCGCCAGCAGCTTGCAGGGGGCCACAGATACGCAGTATTTT.

The genes are TRBV19 and TRBJ2-3; a possible D gene is TRBD1 (5 bases). Per the germline V gene, CDR1 is LNHDA and CDR2 is SQIVND (reference sequence). The CDR3 covers 13 residues. The ends were cut back, 11 bases at V and 1 base at J, with 13 bases in the middle. The CDR3 reads CAAGKVGTDTQYF. The CDR3 nucleotides read TGTGCCGCAGGGAAGGTGGGCACAGATACGCAGTATTTT.

This rearrangement joins TRBV2 to TRBJ2-7, with D perhaps matching TRBD1 (5 bases). This CDR3 is 12 amino acids long. The V gene lost 6 bases and the J gene lost 3 bases, with 9 bases spanning the gap. Germline loops: CDR1 SNHLY, CDR2 FYNNEI. The CDR3 reads CASRPDSYEQYF. The CDR3 nucleotides are TGTGCCAGCAGACCCGACAGCTACGAGCAGTACTTC.

The chain carries TRBV3-1 (or the pseudogene TRBV3-2) and TRBJ1-6; unclear D gene. CDR1 is LGHDT, CDR2 YNNKEL, per germline (reference sequence). CDR3 length: 12 residues. V lost 2 bases to trimming and J lost 13 bases, with 9 bases between them. The CDR3: CASSQRASPLHF. The CDR3 nucleotides are TGTGCCAGCAGCCAACGCGCGTCGCCCCTCCACTTT.

The gene calls are TRBV4-3 and TRBJ2-3, with unresolved D. Trimming removed 0 bases from V and 7 bases from J, with 11 bases in between. CDR3 length equals 14 residues. In germline, CDR1 is LGHNA, CDR2 YSLEER. CDR3 bases: TGCGCCAGCAGCCAAGATGTTGAAGCTTATACGCAGTATTTT. Protein sequence: CASSQDVEAYTQYF.

This chain connects TRBV5-6 to TRBJ2-7, with 10 bases fitting TRBD2. Germline V CDR1 and CDR2: SGHDT, YYEEEE. CDR3 length: 16 residues. V shed 4 bases, J shed 6 bases, and the junction held 13 bases outside the gene matches. The CDR3 sequence is CASSKRTSGRSGEQYF. The CDR3 nucleotides read TGTGCCAGCAGCAAGAGGACTAGCGGTAGGTCTGGCGAGCAGTACTTC.

This chain joins TRBV11-3 and TRBJ2-7, with 12 bases fitting TRBD1. Germline lookup yields CDR1 SGHNT and CDR2 YENEEA. CDR3 size: 15 residues. V trimming: 5 bases; J trimming: 3 bases; junction bases outside the gene matches: 5. The CDR3 spells CASSRGQGANYEQYF. In nucleotides, the CDR3 is TGTGCCAGCAGCCGGGGACAGGGGGCCAACTACGAGCAGTACTTC.

The chain recombines TRBV11-2 with TRBJ2-1; 8 positions agree with TRBD2. From germline, CDR1 is SGHAT and CDR2 FQNNGV. CDR3 length: 14 amino acids. Trimming took 0 bases from V and 11 from J; bases not matched to a gene: 6. CDR3: CASSLEGTSRKQFF. In DNA, the CDR3 is TGTGCCAGCAGCTTAGAGGGGACTAGTAGAAAGCAGTTCTTC.

The J gene is TRBJ1-5, the V gene TRBV19; TRBD1 matches at 9 bases. The CDR3 runs to 15 residues. The V gene's germline CDR1 is LNHDA and CDR2 SQIVND (reference sequence). V lost 1 base to trimming and J lost 4 bases; unmatched junction nucleotides: 2. CDR3 coding DNA: TGTGCCAGTAGTATAGGGACAGGGGCAAATCAGCCCCAGCATTTT. Translated: CASSIGTGANQPQHF.

This clone was recorded a few times. The rearrangement uses TRBV7-9 and TRBJ2-1, with D perhaps TRBD1 (5 bases). The V gene lost 4 bases and the J gene lost 10 bases, with 14 bases spanning the gap. Germline V gives CDR1 SEHNR, CDR2 FQNEAQ (reference sequence). The CDR3 runs 13 residues. The CDR3 DNA reads as TGTGCCAGCAGCTCAAAGGGGCCAGGGGAGCAGTTCTTC. This translates into CASSSKGPGEQFF.

The V gene is TRBV5-4, the J gene TRBJ1-1; D is ambiguous. Between the trimmed V and J ends, which lost 5 bases and 1 base, there was a span of 18 bases. CDR1 and CDR2 from the germline V gene are SGHNT and YYREEE (reference sequence). The CDR3 covers 16 residues. CDR3 DNA: TGTGCCAGCAGTCGTAACAGCTTTAATTCGAACACTGAAGCTTTCTTT. Translated: CASSRNSFNSNTEAFF.

This chain uses TRBV19 with TRBJ2-3, with 14 bases matching TRBD2. V lost 4 bases, J lost 2 bases, and 5 bases stayed unmatched. The CDR3 runs 17 residues. The germline CDR1 and CDR2 sequences are LNHDA and SQIVND (reference sequence). The CDR3, as DNA: TGTGCCAGTAGTAAGCCGGGACTAGCGGGGGTCACAGATACGCAGTATTTT. It is translated as CASSKPGLAGVTDTQYF.

The gene calls are TRBV5-6 and TRBJ2-1, with D perhaps TRBD2 (5 bases). V lost 4 bases and J lost 3, with 8 bases in between. Looked up from germline, CDR1 is SGHDT and CDR2 is YYEEEE. This CDR3 is 13 amino acids long. The CDR3 nucleotides are TGTGCCAGCAGCGTCGGGAACTACAATGAGCAGTTCTTC. Its protein product is CASSVGNYNEQFF.

The chain joins TRBV27 to TRBJ2-5; 7 bases line up with TRBD2. This CDR3 contains 14 residues. Germline CDR1 MNHEY, CDR2 SMNVEV (reference sequence). The J segment lost 5 bases and the V segment lost 3 bases, leaving 6 bases of the junction unmatched. The CDR3 nucleotides are TGTGCCAGCAGTTTGGTGGGGCGGGGGGAGACCCAGTACTTC. This sequence encodes CASSLVGRGETQYF.

The J gene is TRBJ2-4, the V gene TRBV18; D might be TRBD1 (6 bases). The CDR3 contains 15 residues. Germline V lookup: CDR1 KGHSH, CDR2 LQKENI. V was clipped by 2 bases and J by 1 base, with 9 bases between them. The CDR3 DNA is TGTGCCAGCTCACCAAATCAGGGGGCCAAAAACATTCAGTACTTC. Residues: CASSPNQGAKNIQYF.

The chain is built from TRBV30 and TRBJ2-7, with 7 bases that match TRBD1. V shed 8 bases and J 6 bases; nucleotides not matched to a gene: 16. This CDR3 is built from 14 residues. Germline values: CDR1 GTSNPN, CDR2 SVGIG (reference sequence). CDR3 in DNA: TGTGCCAGTACAGGGGCATCGGGTGTGGGCGAGCAGTACTTC. It encodes CASTGASGVGEQYF.

This chain links TRBV3-1 (or the pseudogene TRBV3-2) with TRBJ2-7; 7 bases agree with TRBD1. This CDR3 is 14 amino acids long. V dropped 3 bases and J dropped 6; count of bases not matched to a gene: 8. From germline, CDR1 is LGHDT and CDR2 YNNKEL (reference sequence). CDR3 amino acids: CASSQIRNRGEQYF. The DNA of the CDR3 is TGTGCCAGCAGCCAGATACGGAACAGGGGCGAGCAGTACTTC.

The CDR3 DNA reads TGCGCCAGCAGCACGGGACAGGGCTACAATGAGCAGTTCTTC. It codes for CASSTGQGYNEQFF. This rearrangement joins TRBV5-1 to TRBJ2-1, with TRBD1 identical over 9 bases. The germline V gene has CDR1 SGHRS and CDR2 YFSETQ. The CDR3 is 14 residues long. The junction had 2 bases not matched to a gene; V was cut back by 4 bases and J by 3 bases.

The rearrangement uses TRBV18 and TRBJ1-5; D remains ambiguous. The CDR3 spans 12 residues. V lost 1 base, J lost 8 bases, and 6 bases lay in between. The germline gives CDR1 KGHSH, CDR2 LQKENI. This CDR3 reads CASSPLGKPQHF. For the CDR3, the DNA is TGTGCCAGCTCACCACTTGGCAAGCCCCAGCATTTT.

The chain combines TRBV7-2 with TRBJ1-2, with 9 bases that match TRBD1. V dropped 5 bases and J dropped 4; count of bases not matched to a gene: 8. Germline CDR1 SGHTA, CDR2 FQGNSA. CDR3 length: 15 amino acids. DNA of the CDR3: TGTGCCAGCAGCCAGCGTCCGGACAGGGGCTATGGCTACACCTTC. Its protein product is CASSQRPDRGYGYTF.

This chain joins TRBV21-1 and TRBJ1-6. TRBV21-1 is listed as a pseudogene. The CDR3 extends over 17 amino acids. CDR3 in amino acids: CASSKSCQRRENSPLHF. The CDR3 DNA follows: TGTGCCAGCAGCAAATCATGCCAACGACGGGAAAATTCACCCCTCCACTTT.

The V gene is TRBV5-8, the J gene TRBJ2-7; TRBD1 might be the D (6 bases). Trimming pared 2 bases from V and 2 bases from J, leaving 14 bases between. The CDR3 sequence is 15 residues long. CDR1 is SGHTS, CDR2 YDEGEE, per germline. CDR3 loop: CASSLGLTGTYEQYF. The CDR3 DNA reads TGTGCCAGCAGCTTAGGGCTGACAGGCACCTACGAGCAGTACTTC.

The chain is built from TRBV28 and TRBJ2-7, with a possible D match to TRBD1 (6 bases). Germline-derived CDR1 and CDR2 are MDHEN and SYDVKM. The CDR3 sequence is 15 residues long. V lost 7 bases, J lost 5 bases, and 21 bases lay in between. The CDR3: CASTLVARGDDEQYF. The CDR3 nucleotides read TGTGCCAGCACTCTGGTGGCCAGGGGCGACGACGAGCAGTACTTC. The variable domain in full, with the rest retrieved from reference TRBV28 and TRBJ2-7, is DVKVTQSSRYLVKRTGEKVFLECVQDMDHENMFWYRQDPGLGLRLIYFSYDVKMKEKGDIPEGYSVSREKKERFSLILESASTNQTSMYLCASTLVARGDDEQYFGPGTRLTVT.

The chain carries TRBV7-6 and TRBJ2-3; 8 bases map to TRBD2. This CDR3 is 16 amino acids long. Trimming at V came to 3 bases and at J to 1 base, leaving 6 bases not matched to a gene. Germline lookup yields CDR1 SGHVS and CDR2 FNYEAQ. The CDR3 coding sequence is TGTGCCAGCAGCTTGGGTAGCGGGGCCCGCACAGATACGCAGTATTTT. It encodes CASSLGSGARTDTQYF.

The V gene is TRBV5-5, the J gene TRBJ2-3; D is unresolved. The V gene lost 0 bases and the J gene lost 2 bases, with 7 bases spanning the gap. This CDR3 comprises 14 residues. The germline CDR1 and CDR2 sequences are SGHKS and YYEKEE (reference sequence). For the CDR3, the DNA is TGTGCCAGCAGCTTGGCCAAGCCCACAGATACGCAGTATTTT. It translates to CASSLAKPTDTQYF.

J is TRBJ2-3 and V is TRBV18, with 8 bases lining up with TRBD1. The CDR3 contains 17 residues. CDR1 is KGHSH, CDR2 LQKENI, per germline. Losses at the gene ends were 5 bases for V and 1 base for J; bases not matched to a gene: 11. CDR3 in amino acids: CASSTLTGTGGTDTQYF. DNA for the CDR3: TGTGCCAGCTCAACCTTAACCGGGACAGGCGGCACAGATACGCAGTATTTT.